Below are 10 T cell receptor beta chains sequenced from a single sample in a study of T-cell memory formation after mild COVID-19 (dated by TCRdb to 2020 to 2022). Receptor amplification or capture employed 5' RACE. Reads for this sample came from an Illumina NovaSeq 6000. TCRdb applied fastp at Q25 and MiXCR to the public reads, then kept only in-frame beta chains. Every entry covers one CDR3 protein and lists the most common genes and DNA from its rows. The sample records hundreds of thousands of distinct CDR3 sequences, over 7% of which are singletons. The ten largest clones take up about 20% of the sample. Sample: PBMCs or a T cell subset sorted from them (not recorded which). The receptor source for this set is a young man who had mild COVID-19 (a few samples of this study predate the infection). The sample titles of this study are shuffled in the database, so cell type and time point are left out; the donor was told from shared clones.

This clonotype showed up many times. The rearrangement joins TRBV4-1 to TRBJ2-3, with 8 bases matching TRBD1. V dropped 3 bases and J dropped 2; count of bases not matched to a gene: 4. CDR1 is MGHRA, CDR2 YSYEKL, per germline. CDR3 length: 15 amino acids. The CDR3 loop is CASSHLDRVTDTQYF. CDR3 in DNA: TGCGCCAGCAGCCACCTGGACAGGGTCACAGATACGCAGTATTTT.

This clonotype was counted ten times or more. This chain links TRBV5-1 with TRBJ2-5, with a tentative D call TRBD2 (6 bases). V lost 2 bases, J lost 3 bases, and 14 bases lay in between. This CDR3 comprises 15 residues. Germline CDR1 and CDR2: SGHRS and YFSETQ. CDR3: CASSLLPGVKETQYF. The CDR3 nucleotides are TGCGCCAGCAGCTTACTTCCGGGAGTCAAAGAGACCCAGTACTTC.

The V and J genes are TRBV20-1 and TRBJ2-5; 9 bases fit TRBD1. J gave up 4 bases and V 6 bases, and 3 bases lay outside the gene matches. CDR3 size: 12 residues. From germline, CDR1 is DFQATT and CDR2 SNEGSKA (reference sequence). The CDR3, as DNA: TGCAGTGCCACGACAGGGGGAGAGACCCAGTACTTC. Protein sequence: CSATTGGETQYF.

A few counts support this clonotype. The chain uses TRBV7-2 and TRBJ2-1, with 8 bases that match TRBD1. The CDR3 is made up of 14 amino acids. Germline V CDR1 and CDR2: SGHTA, FQGNSA. With 4 bases clipped from V and 5 bases from J, the junction kept 4 bases outside the gene matches. In DNA form, the CDR3 reads TGTGCCAGCAGCTCAACGGGACAGGACAATGAGCAGTTCTTC. Translation: CASSSTGQDNEQFF.

This clonotype was counted a few times. Here the CDR3 DNA reads TGTGCCAGCAGCTTGAGCGATGGTCAAGAGACCCAGTACTTC. It yields the protein CASSLSDGQETQYF. V usage is TRBV7-9 and J usage is TRBJ2-5; D is undetermined. V was pared by 3 bases and J by 2 bases, with 10 bases between. The CDR3 is 14 amino acids. The germline gives CDR1 SEHNR, CDR2 FQNEAQ (reference sequence).

In its sample, this clonotype was seen a few times. This chain connects TRBV28 to TRBJ2-6; perhaps TRBD1 as D (6 bases). Deletions cut 5 bases from V and 0 bases from J, with 8 bases between. In germline, CDR1 is MDHEN, CDR2 SYDVKM. This CDR3 is built from 15 residues. This CDR3 reads CASSIQGSGANVLTF. CDR3 in DNA: TGTGCCAGCAGTATACAGGGCTCTGGGGCCAACGTCCTGACTTTC.

This clonotype was seen many times. The chain is built from TRBV4-2 and TRBJ2-1; D tentatively reads TRBD1 or TRBD2 (5 bases each). This CDR3 region has 14 residues. The germline V gene encodes CDR1 LGHNA and CDR2 YNFKEQ. V was trimmed by 1 base and J by 8 bases, leaving 12 bases between them. CDR3 bases: TGTGCCAGCAGCCAAGGAGGGGACGGCGATGAGCAGTTCTTC. It specifies CASSQGGDGDEQFF.

This clonotype was picked up a small number of times. J is TRBJ1-6 and V is TRBV9; D gene unclear. There are 12 residues in the CDR3. Deletions cut 6 bases from V and 7 bases from J, with 8 bases between. CDR1 and CDR2 (germline): SGDLS, YYNGEE. CDR3 sequence reads: CASITGNSPLHF. CDR3 nucleotides: TGTGCCAGCATAACCGGAAATTCACCCCTCCACTTT.

At least ten counts were recorded for this clonotype. The V call is TRBV12-3 or TRBV12-4, the J call TRBJ1-2; TRBD1 is a possible D gene (5 bases). Trimming stripped 3 bases from V and 6 bases from J, with 14 bases between. The CDR3 contains 14 residues. Here the CDR3 DNA reads TGTGCCAGCAGTTTCGGGGCCCCCTCAAATGGCTACACCTTC. Amino acids: CASSFGAPSNGYTF.

This chain joins TRBV9 and TRBJ2-5; 7 nucleotides agree with TRBD2. The CDR3 has 15 residues. Germline V gives CDR1 SGDLS, CDR2 YYNGEE. Trimming removed 2 bases from V and 2 bases from J; junction bases left unmatched: 6. The DNA for the CDR3 is TGTGCCAGCAGCGTCCTTAGCGGGCCTCAAGAGACCCAGTACTTC. Translating gives CASSVLSGPQETQYF.